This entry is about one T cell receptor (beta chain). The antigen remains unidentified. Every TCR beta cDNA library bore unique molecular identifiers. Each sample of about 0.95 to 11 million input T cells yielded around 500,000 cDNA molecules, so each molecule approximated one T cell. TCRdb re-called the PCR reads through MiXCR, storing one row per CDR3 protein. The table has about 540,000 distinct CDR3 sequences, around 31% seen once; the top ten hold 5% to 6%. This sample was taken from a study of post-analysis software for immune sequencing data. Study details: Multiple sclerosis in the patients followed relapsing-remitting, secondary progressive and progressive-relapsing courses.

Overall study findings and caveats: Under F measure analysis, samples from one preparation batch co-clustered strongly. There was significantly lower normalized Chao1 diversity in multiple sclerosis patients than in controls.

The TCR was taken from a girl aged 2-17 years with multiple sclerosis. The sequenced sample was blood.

The chain's CDR3 is CSASQDQPQHF. CDR3 coding DNA: TGCAGTGCTAGTCAGGATCAGCCCCAGCATTTT. The chain uses TRBV20-1 and TRBJ1-5, with D uncertain. Germline CDR1 DFQATT, CDR2 SNEGSKA (reference sequence). There are 11 residues in the CDR3. V lost 3 bases and J lost 5, with 5 bases in between.